This TCR beta chain was found in a study of control samples from healthy donors and cancer patients. Repertoires were generated with immunoSEQ multiplex PCR, while TCRdb's copy carries only in-frame clones and drops some. In the table there are some 100,000 clones, over 75% of which are singletons. V lost 3 bases, J lost 4 bases, and 7 bases stayed unmatched. From germline, CDR1 is KGHDR and CDR2 SFDVKD. There are 15 residues in the CDR3. The clonotype comes from a human donor in good health. The donor label of this sample is uncertain. V gene TRBV24-1 combines with J gene TRBJ2-5, with TRBD1 identical over 7 bases. Sequenced material: blood. Written as DNA, the CDR3 is TGTGCCACCAGTGATAACAGGGGTCTTCTAGAGACCCAGTACTTC. It is translated as CATSDNRGLLETQYF.